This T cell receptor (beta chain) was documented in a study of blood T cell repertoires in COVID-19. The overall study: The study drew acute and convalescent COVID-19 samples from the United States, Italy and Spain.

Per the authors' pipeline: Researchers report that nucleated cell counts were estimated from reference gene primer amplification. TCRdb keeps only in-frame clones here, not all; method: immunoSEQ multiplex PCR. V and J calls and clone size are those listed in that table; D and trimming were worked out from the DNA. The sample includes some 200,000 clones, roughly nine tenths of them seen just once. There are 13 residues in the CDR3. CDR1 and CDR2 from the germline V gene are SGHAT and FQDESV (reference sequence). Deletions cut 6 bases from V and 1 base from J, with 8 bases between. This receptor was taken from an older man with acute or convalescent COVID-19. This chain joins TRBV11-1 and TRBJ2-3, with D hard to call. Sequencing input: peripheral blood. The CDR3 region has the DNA TGTGCCAGCAGAACAGACGGCACAGATACGCAGTATTTT. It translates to CASRTDGTDTQYF.